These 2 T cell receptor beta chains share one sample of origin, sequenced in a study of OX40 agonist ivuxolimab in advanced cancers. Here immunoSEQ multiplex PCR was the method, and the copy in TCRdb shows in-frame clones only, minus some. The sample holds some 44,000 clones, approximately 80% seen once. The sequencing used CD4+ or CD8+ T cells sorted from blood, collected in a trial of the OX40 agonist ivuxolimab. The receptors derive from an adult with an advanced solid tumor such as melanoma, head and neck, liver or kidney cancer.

The CDR3 loop reads CASSQSSGRGSSYEQYF. CDR3 coding DNA: TGTGCCAGCAGCCAATCTAGCGGGAGGGGGAGCTCCTACGAGCAGTACTTC. This chain links TRBV7-2 with TRBJ2-7, with 12 positions matching TRBD2. Germline V lookup: CDR1 SGHTA, CDR2 FQGNSA. The CDR3 sequence is 17 residues long. J gave up 0 bases and V 5 bases, and 8 bases lay outside the gene matches. The whole variable domain, remainder taken from reference TRBV7-2 and TRBJ2-7, is GAGVSQSPSNKVTEKGKDVELRCDPISGHTALYWYRQSLGQGLEFLIYFQGNSAPDKSGLPSDRFSAERTGGSVSTLTIQRTQQEDSAVYLCASSQSSGRGSSYEQYFGPGTRLTVT.

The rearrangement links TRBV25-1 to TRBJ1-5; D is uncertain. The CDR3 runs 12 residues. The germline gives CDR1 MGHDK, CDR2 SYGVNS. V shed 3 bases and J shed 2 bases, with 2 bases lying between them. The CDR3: CASSDGNQPQHF. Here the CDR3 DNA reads TGTGCCAGCAGTGACGGCAATCAGCCCCAGCATTTT.